This T cell receptor (beta chain) was identified in a study of blood T cell repertoires in COVID-19. V lost 2 bases to trimming and J lost 2 bases, with 5 bases between them. The germline gives CDR1 SGHAT, CDR2 FQNNGV. The CDR3 is 13 residues long. Method: immunoSEQ multiplex PCR; TCRdb's copy keeps in-frame clones and lacks some. Of about 40,000 clones in the sample, 81% were seen once. This TCR was sampled from a man aged 80 or over with active or convalescent COVID-19. This rearrangement joins TRBV11-2 to TRBJ2-3, with D unclear. Material: peripheral blood. CDR3: CASSLSLTDTQYF. CDR3 bases: TGTGCCAGCAGCTTATCTCTCACAGATACGCAGTATTTT. Full variable domain (rest looked up from reference TRBV11-2 and TRBJ2-3): EAGVAQSPRYKIIEKRQSVAFWCNPISGHATLYWYQQILGQGPKLLIQFQNNGVVDDSQLPKDRFSAERLKGVDSTLKIQPAKLEDSAVYLCASSLSLTDTQYFGPGTRLTVL.